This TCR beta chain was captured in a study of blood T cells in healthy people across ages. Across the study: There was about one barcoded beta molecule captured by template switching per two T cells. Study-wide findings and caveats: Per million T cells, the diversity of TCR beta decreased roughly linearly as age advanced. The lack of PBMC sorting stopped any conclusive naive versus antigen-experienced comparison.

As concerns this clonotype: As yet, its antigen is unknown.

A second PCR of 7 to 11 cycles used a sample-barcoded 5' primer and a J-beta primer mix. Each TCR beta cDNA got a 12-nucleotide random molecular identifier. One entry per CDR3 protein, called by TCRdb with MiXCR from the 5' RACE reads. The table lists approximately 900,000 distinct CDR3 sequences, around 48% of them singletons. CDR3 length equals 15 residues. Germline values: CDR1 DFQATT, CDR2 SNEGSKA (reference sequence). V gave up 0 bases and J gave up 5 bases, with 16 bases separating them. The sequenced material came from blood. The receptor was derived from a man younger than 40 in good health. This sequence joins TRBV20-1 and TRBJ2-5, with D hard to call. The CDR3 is CSARDPQDIRETQYF. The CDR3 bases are TGCAGTGCTAGAGACCCCCAGGATATTAGGGAGACCCAGTACTTC.